Listed here are 5 T cell receptor beta chains from one sample, sequenced in a study of blood T cell repertoires in COVID-19. Data came from immunoSEQ multiplex PCR; TCRdb stores just in-frame clones and leaves some out. This sample yields more than 100,000 clones, of which around 84% are seen a single time; about 2.6% belongs to the top ten. Sequencing input: PBMCs or T cells enriched from blood (not recorded which). These TCRs come from a man in his forties with acute COVID-19.

This sequence joins TRBV30 and TRBJ1-5; TRBD1 matches 9 bases. V shed 3 bases and J 7 bases; nucleotides not matched to a gene: 10. This CDR3 is 15 amino acids long. Germline CDR1 GTSNPN, CDR2 SVGIG (reference sequence). CDR3 protein: CAWSPTTGGEQPQHF. The CDR3 nucleotides read TGTGCCTGGAGCCCAACGACAGGGGGAGAGCAGCCCCAGCATTTT.

This clone was detected only once. The chain recombines TRBV19 with TRBJ2-2; 16 nucleotides agree with TRBD2. Germline loops: CDR1 LNHDA, CDR2 SQIVND (reference sequence). CDR3 size: 19 residues. Germline trimming cut 0 bases from V and 5 bases from J; bases unmatched to any gene: 6. CDR3 coding DNA: TGTGCCAGTAGTATAGAGCCGGGACTAGCGGGGGGGCGGACCGGGGAGCTGTTTTTT. Protein sequence: CASSIEPGLAGGRTGELFF.

This sequence joins TRBV5-6 and TRBJ2-2; D is unresolved. This CDR3 comprises 14 residues. V lost 2 bases to trimming and J lost 5 bases, with 10 bases between them. Germline V gives CDR1 SGHDT, CDR2 YYEEEE. For the CDR3, the DNA is TGTGCCAGCAGCTTTTTAACAGAGACCGGGGAGCTGTTTTTT. Protein product: CASSFLTETGELFF.

The rearrangement uses TRBV7-3 and TRBJ2-3; 10 nucleotides align to TRBD1. This CDR3 has 14 residues. The trim removed 8 bases at V and 4 bases at J, leaving 6 bases unmatched. The germline gives CDR1 SGHTA, CDR2 FQGTGA. The CDR3 bases are TGTGCCAGCCGAGGGGACAGGGGATCAGATACGCAGTATTTT. It yields the protein CASRGDRGSDTQYF.

This chain uses TRBV6-5 with TRBJ1-2, with a possible D match to TRBD1 (6 bases). This CDR3 is built from 13 residues. Germline V CDR1 and CDR2: MNHEY, SVGAGI. V shed 0 bases and J shed 6 bases, with 8 bases lying between them. The chain's CDR3 is CASSYSEGDGYTF. The CDR3 nucleotides are TGTGCCAGCAGTTACTCAGAGGGGGATGGCTACACCTTC.